This TCR beta chain derives from a study of blood T cell repertoires in COVID-19 (TCRdb year 2020). Study-level background: Samples covering the acute and convalescent phases of COVID-19 were provided by collaborators in the United States, Italy and Spain. The prospective study material was composed of cDNA or gDNA derived from T cells, B-cell-depleted T cells, or PBMCs. Deeply sampled blood TCRbeta repertoires from subjects exposed to, actively infected with, or recovered from COVID-19 were included in the dataset. The repertoires were released in a freely available public database intended as a resource for research on the immune response to SARS-CoV-2. Samples came from the ongoing ImmuneRACE study (first 160 participants) plus 1,254 subjects from 6 global collaborators. The sample metadata nearly always contained a de-identified subject ID, COVID-19 status, age in years and sex. Where available, HLA class I and class II types were taken from metadata supplied by the sample provider and were not determined by assay-based typing.

The immunoSEQ Assay, a bias-controlled multiplex PCR, was used to amplify TCRbeta CDR3 regions from genomic DNA. For the original study's pipeline: Within the assay, amplification of reference gene primers was used to estimate how many nucleated cells each sample contained. To quantify the absolute abundance of each unique TCRbeta CDR3 rearrangement, sequence reads were collapsed and filtered. For each sample, productive Simpson clonality was calculated as the square root of Simpson's diversity index across productive rearrangements. This is the immuneACCESS table as TCRdb keeps it, with only in-frame sequences that have V and J called. A part of the clones is gone; compared with another copy, unresolved V genes explain less than half, and the rest is unexplained. The D gene and trimming were derived from the DNA, and the V and J assignments and clone size from that table. The sample yields roughly 210,000 clones; around 84% were counted once. The ten largest clonotypes hold roughly a tenth of the sample.

Results and caveats for the whole study, not just this receptor: How much clinical and demographic metadata was included differed by source and by participant, and the metadata was provided uncurated.

One collaborating source in Seattle enrolled patients during active infection and followed them longitudinally through the course of disease. The collaborating institutions used their own protocols to collect whole blood in K2EDTA tubes. For TCRbeta analysis, collaborators shipped samples as frozen whole blood, isolated PBMCs, or DNA extracted from either of those sample types. A note on this clone: No antigen is known for it. No base-level quality is on record; no much larger clone is a single base apart.

Per the germline V gene, MGHRA is the CDR1 and YSYEKL is the CDR2. V loses 3 bases at its end and J loses 7 bases; junction bases beyond the gene matches: 6. The CDR3 covers 14 residues, taking in both the cysteine and the phenylalanine. The retained sequence is limited to the CDR3, 42 bases, with the frame set at the first base. The sequenced material came from peripheral blood. The rearrangement joined TRBV4-1 to TRBJ1-5; a stretch of 7 junction bases matches TRBD1. The receptor was derived from a woman of 80 years or more with COVID-19, enrolled during active disease. The sequenced DNA is TGCGCCAGCAGCCATGGACAGGAAAACCAGCCCCAGCATTTT. Its protein is CASSHGQENQPQHF.